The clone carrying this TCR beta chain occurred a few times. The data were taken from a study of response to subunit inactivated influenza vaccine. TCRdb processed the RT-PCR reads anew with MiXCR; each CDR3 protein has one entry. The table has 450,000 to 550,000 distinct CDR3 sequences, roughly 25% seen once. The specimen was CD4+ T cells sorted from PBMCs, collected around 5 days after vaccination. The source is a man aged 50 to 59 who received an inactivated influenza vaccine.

The CDR3 nucleotides read TGCAGTGCTCCTCGACAGGGTGGCACAGATACGCAGTATTTT. Its protein is CSAPRQGGTDTQYF. J is TRBJ2-3 and V is TRBV20-1; 7 positions agree with TRBD1. Trimming at V came to 5 bases and at J to 1 base, leaving 6 bases not matched to a gene. Germline V gene data show CDR1 as DFQATT and CDR2 as SNEGSKA (reference sequence). There are 14 residues in the CDR3.